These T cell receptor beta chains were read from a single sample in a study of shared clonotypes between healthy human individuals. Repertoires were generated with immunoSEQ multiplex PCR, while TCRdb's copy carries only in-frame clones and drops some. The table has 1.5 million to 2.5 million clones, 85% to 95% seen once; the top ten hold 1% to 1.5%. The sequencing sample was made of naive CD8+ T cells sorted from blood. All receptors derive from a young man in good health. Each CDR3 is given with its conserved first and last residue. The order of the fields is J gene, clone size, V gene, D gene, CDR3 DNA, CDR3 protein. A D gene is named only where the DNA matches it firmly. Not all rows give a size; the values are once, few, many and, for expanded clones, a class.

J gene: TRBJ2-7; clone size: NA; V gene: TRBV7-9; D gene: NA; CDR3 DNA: TGTGCCAGCAGCCCTAAACCGACTACACCAAAAGCCTACGAGCAGTACTTC; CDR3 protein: CASSPKPTTPKAYEQYF
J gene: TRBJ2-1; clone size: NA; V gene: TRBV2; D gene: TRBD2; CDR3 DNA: TGTGCCAGCAGACTAGCGGGAGAAGGTCTCAATGAGCAGTTCTTC; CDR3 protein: CASRLAGEGLNEQFF
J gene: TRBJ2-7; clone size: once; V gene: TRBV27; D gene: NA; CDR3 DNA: TGTGCCAGCAGTTTATTAAGTGAGTCGAGCTCCTACGAGCAGTACTTC; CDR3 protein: CASSLLSESSSYEQYF
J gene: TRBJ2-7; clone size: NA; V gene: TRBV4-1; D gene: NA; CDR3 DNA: TGCGCCAGCAGCCAAGAAAGGGGAATCGAGCAGTACTTC; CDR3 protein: CASSQERGIEQYF
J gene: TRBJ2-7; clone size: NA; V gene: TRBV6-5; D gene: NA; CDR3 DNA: TGTGCCAGCAGTTACGGGGGGCCTTTAACTGAGCAGTACTTC; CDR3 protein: CASSYGGPLTEQYF
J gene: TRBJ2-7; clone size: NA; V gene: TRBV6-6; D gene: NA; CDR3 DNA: TGTGCCAGCAGTTACGCGGGGCTCTACGAGCAGTACTTC; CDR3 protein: CASSYAGLYEQYF
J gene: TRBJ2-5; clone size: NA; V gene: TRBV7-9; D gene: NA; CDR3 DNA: TGTGCCAGCAGCGTAGAAACTTTATCTGAGACCCAGTACTTC; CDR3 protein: CASSVETLSETQYF
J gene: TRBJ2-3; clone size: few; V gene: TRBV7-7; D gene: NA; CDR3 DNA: TGTGCTAGCAGCCCACTGGAGGGGGGCACAGATACGCAGTATTTT; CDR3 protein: CASSPLEGGTDTQYF
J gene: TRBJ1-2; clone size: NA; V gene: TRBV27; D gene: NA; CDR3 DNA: TGTGCCAGCAGTCATCAAAGGGACACCTATGGCTACACCTTC; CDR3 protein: CASSHQRDTYGYTF
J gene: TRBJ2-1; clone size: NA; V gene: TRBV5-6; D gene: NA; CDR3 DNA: TGTGCCAGCAGCTTCTCAGGGAATGAGCAGTTCTTC; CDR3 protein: CASSFSGNEQFF
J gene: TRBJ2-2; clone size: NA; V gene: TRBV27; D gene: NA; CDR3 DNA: TGTGCCAGCAGCGGTGATGCCGGGGAGCTGTTTTTT; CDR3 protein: CASSGDAGELFF
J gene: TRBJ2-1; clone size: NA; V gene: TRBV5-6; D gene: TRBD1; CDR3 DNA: TGTGCCAGCAGCGACGGGACAGCCGCCTCATCGTTAACCTACAATGAGCAGTTCTTC; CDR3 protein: CASSDGTAASSLTYNEQFF
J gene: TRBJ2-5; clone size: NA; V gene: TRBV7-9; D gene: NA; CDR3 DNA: TGTGCCAGCAGCTCAGGACACCCTCGATCCCAAGAGACCCAGTACTTC; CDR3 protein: CASSSGHPRSQETQYF
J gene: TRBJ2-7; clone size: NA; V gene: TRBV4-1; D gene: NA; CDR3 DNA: TGCGCCAGCAGCCAGCTAAGGAGCTCCTACGAGCAGTACTTC; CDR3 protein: CASSQLRSSYEQYF
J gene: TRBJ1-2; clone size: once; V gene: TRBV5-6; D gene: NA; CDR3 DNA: TGTGCCAGCAGCCACTCGACCGGACCCGGTGTCTATGGCTACACCTTC; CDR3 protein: CASSHSTGPGVYGYTF
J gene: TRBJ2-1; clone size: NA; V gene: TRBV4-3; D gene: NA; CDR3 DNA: TGCGCCAGCAGCCAAGTCGAGGGGAGCTCCTACAATGAGCAGTTCTTC; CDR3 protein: CASSQVEGSSYNEQFF
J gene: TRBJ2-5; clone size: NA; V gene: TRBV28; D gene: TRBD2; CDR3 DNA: TGTGCCAGCAGTCTCCCGACTAGCGGGGTCGCCTGGACGTGGGAGACCCAGTACTTC; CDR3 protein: CASSLPTSGVAWTWETQYF
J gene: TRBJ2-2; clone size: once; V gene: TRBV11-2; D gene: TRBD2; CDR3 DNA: TGTGCCAGCAGCTTAGAGGCGGGAGGAGTATCCGGGGAGCTGTTTTTT; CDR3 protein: CASSLEAGGVSGELFF
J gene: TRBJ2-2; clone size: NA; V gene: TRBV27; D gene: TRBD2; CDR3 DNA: TGTGCCAGCAGTAGCGGGGGGGCGGCCGGGGAGCTGTTTTTT; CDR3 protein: CASSSGGAAGELFF
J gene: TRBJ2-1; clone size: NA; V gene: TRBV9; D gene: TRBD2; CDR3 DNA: TGTGCCAGCAGTACCGGGACTAGCGGAAATGAGCAGTTCTTC; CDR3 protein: CASSTGTSGNEQFF
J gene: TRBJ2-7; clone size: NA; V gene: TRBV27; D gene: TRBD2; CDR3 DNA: TGTGCCAGCAGTTTATTAGCGGGAGGGCCTCCCTACGAGCAGTACTTC; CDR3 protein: CASSLLAGGPPYEQYF
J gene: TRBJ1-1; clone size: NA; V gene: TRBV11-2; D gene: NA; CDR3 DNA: TGTGCCAGCAGCGAACAGGGTTTGAACACTGAAGCTTTCTTT; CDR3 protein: CASSEQGLNTEAFF
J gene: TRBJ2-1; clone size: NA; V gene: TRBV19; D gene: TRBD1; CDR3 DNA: TGTGCCAGTAGAACCGGGACAGGGTACAATGAGCAGTTCTTC; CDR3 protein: CASRTGTGYNEQFF
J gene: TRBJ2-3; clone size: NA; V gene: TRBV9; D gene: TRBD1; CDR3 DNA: TGTGCCAGCAGCCCCCGGACAGGGAGCACAGATACGCAGTATTTT; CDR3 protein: CASSPRTGSTDTQYF
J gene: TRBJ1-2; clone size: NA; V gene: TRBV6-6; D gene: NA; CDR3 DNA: TGTGCCAGCAGTTACGTTCGCGAGGGGGGCTATGGCTACACCTTC; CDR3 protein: CASSYVREGGYGYTF
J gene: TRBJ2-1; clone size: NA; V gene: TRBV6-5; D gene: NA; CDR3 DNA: TGTGCCAGCAGTTACATACAGGGCGCTGGCAATGAGCAGTTCTTC; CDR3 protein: CASSYIQGAGNEQFF
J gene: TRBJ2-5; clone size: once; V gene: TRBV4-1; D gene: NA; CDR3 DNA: TGCGCCAGCAGCCAAGATACTGAGGAGACCCAGTACTTC; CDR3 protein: CASSQDTEETQYF
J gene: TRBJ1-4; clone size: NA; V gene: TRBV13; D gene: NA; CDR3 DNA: TGTGCCAGCACCTTAAGGGGGGGAGAAAAACTGTTTTTT; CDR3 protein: CASTLRGGEKLFF
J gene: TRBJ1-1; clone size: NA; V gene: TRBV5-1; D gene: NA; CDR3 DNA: TGCGCCAGCAGCCCCTTACCCCCCACTGAAGCTTTCTTT; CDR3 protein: CASSPLPPTEAFF
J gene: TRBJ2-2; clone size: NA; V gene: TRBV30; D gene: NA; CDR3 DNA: TGTGCCTGGACAACCACCGGGGAGCTGTTTTTT; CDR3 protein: CAWTTTGELFF
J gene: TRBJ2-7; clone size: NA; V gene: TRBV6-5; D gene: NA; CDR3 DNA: TGTGCCAGCAGTTACTCTCCTAGCTCCTACGAGCAGTACTTC; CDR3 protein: CASSYSPSSYEQYF
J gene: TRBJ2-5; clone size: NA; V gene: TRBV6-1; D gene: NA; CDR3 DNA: TGTGCCAGCAGTGAAGGTATATTACGGGACGCCCTTTCATGGGAGACCCAGTACTTC; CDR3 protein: CASSEGILRDALSWETQYF